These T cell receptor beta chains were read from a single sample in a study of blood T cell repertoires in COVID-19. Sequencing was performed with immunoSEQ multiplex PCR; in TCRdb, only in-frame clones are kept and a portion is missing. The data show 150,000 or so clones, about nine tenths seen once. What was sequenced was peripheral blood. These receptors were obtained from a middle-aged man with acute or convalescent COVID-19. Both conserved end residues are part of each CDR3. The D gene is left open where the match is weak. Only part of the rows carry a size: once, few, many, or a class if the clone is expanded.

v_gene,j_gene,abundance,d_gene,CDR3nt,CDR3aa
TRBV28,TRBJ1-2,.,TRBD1,TGTGCCAGCGGGCGGACAGGGTATGGCTACACCTTC,CASGRTGYGYTF
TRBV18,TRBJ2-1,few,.,TGTGCCAGCTCACCACCGGCGGGATCCTTGGGGAATGAGCAGTTCTTC,CASSPPAGSLGNEQFF
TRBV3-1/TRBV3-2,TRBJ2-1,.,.,TGTGCCAGCAGCCAAAAAAGGTACAGTTCAGCCAATGAGCAGTTCTTC,CASSQKRYSSANEQFF
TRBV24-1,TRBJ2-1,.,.,TGTGCCACCAGTGGGCGGGGGCATGGCAATGAGCAGTTCTTC,CATSGRGHGNEQFF
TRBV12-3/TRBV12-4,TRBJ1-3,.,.,TGTGCCAGCAGCAGGAATAATGGAAACACCATATATTTT,CASSRNNGNTIYF
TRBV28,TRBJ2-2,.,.,TGTGCCAGCAGTCTTAGCGTGCCGGGGGAGCTGTTTTTT,CASSLSVPGELFF
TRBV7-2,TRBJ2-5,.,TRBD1,TGTGCCAGCAGCTTAGGGTTGATGACAGGGGGCTTCGGGGAGACCCAGTACTTC,CASSLGLMTGGFGETQYF
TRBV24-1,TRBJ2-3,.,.,TGTGCCACCAGTGATGCACAGGGACGCACAGATACGCAGTATTTT,CATSDAQGRTDTQYF
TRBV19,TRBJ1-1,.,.,TGTGCCAGTAGTCCCCGAGTATTAAGGAACACTGAAGCTTTCTTT,CASSPRVLRNTEAFF
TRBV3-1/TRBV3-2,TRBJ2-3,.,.,TGTGCCAGCAGCCAAACGGGGGTTAGCACAGATACGCAGTATTTT,CASSQTGVSTDTQYF
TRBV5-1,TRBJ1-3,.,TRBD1,TGCGCCAGCAGCTTGGACCCACAGGGGGCGGGAAACACCATATATTTT,CASSLDPQGAGNTIYF
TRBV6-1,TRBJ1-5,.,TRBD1,TGTGCCAGCAGTGAAGGCTGGGACAGGGTTTGGGATCAGCCCCAGCATTTT,CASSEGWDRVWDQPQHF
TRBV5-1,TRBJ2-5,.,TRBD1,TGCGCCAGCAGCGCCGGGACAGGGGGTAACGAAGAGACCCAGTACTTC,CASSAGTGGNEETQYF
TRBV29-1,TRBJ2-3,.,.,TGCAGCGTTGAAGATCGATCGTGGGGCCTTGGGACAGATACGCAGTATTTT,CSVEDRSWGLGTDTQYF
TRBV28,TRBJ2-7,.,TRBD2,TGTGCCAGCAGTACCCAAGCGGGGCGGGGGAGACCCTACGAGCAGTACTTC,CASSTQAGRGRPYEQYF
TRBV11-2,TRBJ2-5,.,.,TGTGCCAGCAGCTCCCTAGCGTTACAAGAGACCCAGTACTTC,CASSSLALQETQYF
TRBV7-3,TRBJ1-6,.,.,TGTGCCAGCAGCTTAAGGGCAGTTAATTCACCCCTCCACTTT,CASSLRAVNSPLHF
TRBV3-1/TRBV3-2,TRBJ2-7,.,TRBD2,TGTGCCAGCAGCCAAGATCGTAGCGGGAGCTCCTACGAGCAGTACTTC,CASSQDRSGSSYEQYF
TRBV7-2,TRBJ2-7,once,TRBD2,TGTGCCAGCAGCTTACGTGGACTAGCGGGATCCCCCTACGAGCAGTACTTC,CASSLRGLAGSPYEQYF
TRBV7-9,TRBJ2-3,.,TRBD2,TGTGCCAGCAGCCAGGGACTAGCGGGAGAAACAGATACGCAGTATTTT,CASSQGLAGETDTQYF
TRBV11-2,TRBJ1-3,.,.,TGTGCCAGCAGCTTAAGGGGCAGTGCTATCGGAAACACCATATATTTT,CASSLRGSAIGNTIYF
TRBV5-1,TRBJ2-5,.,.,TGCGCCAGCAGCTTGGGAGGTTTCAGGGAAGAGACCCAGTACTTC,CASSLGGFREETQYF
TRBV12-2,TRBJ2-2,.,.,TGTGCAAGTCGCTTTATTGTTCTGAGCAGGGCCTTATCGGTTGGCGGGGAGCTGTTTTTT,CASRFIVLSRALSVGGELFF
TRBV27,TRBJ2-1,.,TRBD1,TGTGCCAGCAGTCCTACCTTGGACAGGGGCTACTACAATGAGCAGTTCTTC,CASSPTLDRGYYNEQFF
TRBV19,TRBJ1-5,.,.,TGTGCCAGTAGTATAGGACAGAAAACTAATCAGCCCCAGCATTTT,CASSIGQKTNQPQHF
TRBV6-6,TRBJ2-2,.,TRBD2,TGTGCCAGCAGGACTAGCGGGAACACCGGGGAGCTGTTTTTT,CASRTSGNTGELFF
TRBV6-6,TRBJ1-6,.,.,TGTGCCAGCACCGCATGGGGGGGTCATTCACCCCTCCACTTT,CASTAWGGHSPLHF
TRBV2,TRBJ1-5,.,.,TGTGCCAGCAGCCAAGGGGCTCAGCCCCAGCATTTT,CASSQGAQPQHF
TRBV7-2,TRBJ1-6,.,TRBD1,TGTGCCAGCAGCGGGAGGCCCGGACAGGGGAGCTCACCCCTCCACTTT,CASSGRPGQGSSPLHF
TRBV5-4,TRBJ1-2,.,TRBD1,TGTGCCAGCAACTCCAGGGGGAACTATGGCTACACCTTC,CASNSRGNYGYTF
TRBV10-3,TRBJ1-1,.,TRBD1,TGTGCCATCAAGGAGACAGGGGGCACTGAAGCTTTCTTT,CAIKETGGTEAFF
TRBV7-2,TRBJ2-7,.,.,TGTGCCAGCAGCTTAGTGGGCCCCGAGCAGTACTTC,CASSLVGPEQYF
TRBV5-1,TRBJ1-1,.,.,TGCGCCAGCAGCTCGAATACAGTAGCTGAAGCTTTCTTT,CASSSNTVAEAFF
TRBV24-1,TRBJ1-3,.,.,TGTGCCACCAGTACTAACTATCCCTCTGGAAACACCATATATTTT,CATSTNYPSGNTIYF
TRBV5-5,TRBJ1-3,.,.,TGTGCCAGCAGCTTGGGTACCCCCGGTGGAAACACCATATATTTT,CASSLGTPGGNTIYF
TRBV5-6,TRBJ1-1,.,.,TGTGCCAGCAGCCTGGGAGTGGCGGCTGAAGCTTTCTTT,CASSLGVAAEAFF
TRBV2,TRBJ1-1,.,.,TGTGCCAGCAGTGAAGGGGCCCCCGGGATGAACACTGAAGCTTTCTTT,CASSEGAPGMNTEAFF
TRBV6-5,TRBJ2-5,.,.,TGTGCCAGCACCGGACTGGCCCAAGAGACCCAGTACTTC,CASTGLAQETQYF
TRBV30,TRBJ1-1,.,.,TGTGCCTGGAGTGTACAAGAGAACACTGAAGCTTTCTTT,CAWSVQENTEAFF
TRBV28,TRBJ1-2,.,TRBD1,TGTGCCAGCAGAATCCCAGGGGGCGTCAACTATGGCTACACCTTC,CASRIPGGVNYGYTF
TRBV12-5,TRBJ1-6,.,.,TGTGCTAGTGGTTTTGAAGGGGGACCCCTCCACTTT,CASGFEGGPLHF
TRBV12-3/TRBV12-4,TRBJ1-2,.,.,TGTGCCAGCAGTTTAGAGGCGGGGCGGAACACCTTC,CASSLEAGRNTF
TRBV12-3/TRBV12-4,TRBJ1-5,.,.,TGTGCCAGCAGTTTGTCAGGCAATCAGCCCCAGCATTTT,CASSLSGNQPQHF
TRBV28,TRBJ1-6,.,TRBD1,TGTGCCAGCAGTTTATACCTGGACAGGGCGAATAATTCACCCCTCCACTTT,CASSLYLDRANNSPLHF
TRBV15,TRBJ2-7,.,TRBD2,TGTGCCACCAGCAGAGACTTAGCGGGGGAGTACGAGCAGTACTTC,CATSRDLAGEYEQYF
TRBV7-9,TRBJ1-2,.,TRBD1,TGTGCCAGCAGCTTAGTCGGGACAGGGGCGTTGAGTGGCTATGGCTACACCTTC,CASSLVGTGALSGYGYTF
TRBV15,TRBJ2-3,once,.,TGTGCCACCAGCAGAGATGGTCAAGGGGCTGGGCATTTT,CATSRDGQGAGHF
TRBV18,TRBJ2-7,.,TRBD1,TGTGCCAGCTCACCCACCGGGACAGAGTACGAGCAGTACTTC,CASSPTGTEYEQYF
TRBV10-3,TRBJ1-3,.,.,TGTGCCATCAGTGAGCGACAGGAAGGAAACACCATATATTTT,CAISERQEGNTIYF